One sample yielded the 16 T cell receptor beta chains listed below, sequenced in a study of blood T cell repertoires in COVID-19. Assay used: immunoSEQ multiplex PCR; TCRdb lists only in-frame clones, some missing. The table records around 65,000 clones, 82% of them present only once. The sequenced sample consisted of peripheral blood. Receptor source: a human donor in a cohort sampled during active COVID-19.

This clone was counted ten times or more. This chain links TRBV7-8 with TRBJ1-1; D might be TRBD1 (5 bases). The germline V and J ends were trimmed by 5 bases and 0 bases, with 19 bases remaining between them. There are 17 residues in the CDR3. Germline values: CDR1 SGHVS, CDR2 FQNEAQ. CDR3 coding DNA: TGTGCCAGCAGCCCGCACCTGGTGACAGACATGAACACTGAAGCTTTCTTT. This codes for CASSPHLVTDMNTEAFF. Full variable domain (remainder filled in from reference TRBV7-8 and TRBJ1-1): GAGVSQSPRYKVAKRGQDVALRCDPISGHVSLFWYQQALGQGPEFLTYFQNEAQLDKSGLPSDRFFAERPEGSVSTLKIQRTQQEDSAVYLCASSPHLVTDMNTEAFFGQGTRLTVV.

This clone was observed a few times. The gene calls are TRBV9 and TRBJ1-6; 7 nucleotides match TRBD1. V was clipped by 2 bases and J by 5 bases; unmatched bases: 4. This CDR3 is built from 15 residues. From germline, CDR1 is SGDLS and CDR2 YYNGEE. The DNA of the CDR3 is TGTGCCAGCAGCGTTTGGGACAGACATAATTCACCCCTCCACTTT. Amino acids: CASSVWDRHNSPLHF.

This clone was found once. V is TRBV19 and J is TRBJ1-5, with TRBD1 matching over 7 bases. The CDR3 sequence is 14 residues long. Germline V gene data show CDR1 as LNHDA and CDR2 as SQIVND (reference sequence). Losses at the gene ends were 6 bases for V and 2 bases for J; bases not matched to a gene: 4. CDR3 sequence (DNA): TGTGCCAGTAGCTTCGGGACAGGCAATCAGCCCCAGCATTTT. Protein product: CASSFGTGNQPQHF.

This rearrangement joins TRBV18 to TRBJ2-4; no firm D call. Germline V CDR1 and CDR2: KGHSH, LQKENI. Between the trimmed V and J ends, which lost 4 bases and 1 base, there was a span of 17 bases. This CDR3 is 17 amino acids long. The CDR3 sequence: CASSQTAPLVAKNIQYF. In DNA form, the CDR3 reads TGTGCCAGCTCACAAACAGCCCCTTTAGTTGCCAAAAACATTCAGTACTTC.

This CDR3 reads CASSRLEGGETQYF. The CDR3 nucleotides are TGTGCCAGCAGTCGCCTGGAGGGCGGGGAGACCCAGTACTTC. The chain carries TRBV6-5 and TRBJ2-5; D perhaps matches TRBD2 (6 bases). Deletions cut 5 bases from V and 5 bases from J, with 15 bases between. The germline V gene has CDR1 MNHEY and CDR2 SVGAGI. The CDR3 extends over 14 amino acids.

The chain joins TRBV4-1 to TRBJ2-5, with 13 nucleotides matching TRBD2. The CDR3 consists of 18 residues. The germline gives CDR1 MGHRA, CDR2 YSYEKL. Trimming cost V 0 bases and J 6 bases; bases outside gene matches: 10. CDR3 DNA sequence: TGCGCCAGCAGCCAAGACCTCGTCACTAGCGGGGGGGCACAGACCCAGTACTTC. Protein: CASSQDLVTSGGAQTQYF.

Details on this clone: Within the sample, other DNA sequences also encode this same CDR3. The rearrangement links TRBV10-3 to TRBJ1-2; D gene ambiguous. V was trimmed by 0 bases and J by 7 bases, leaving 15 bases between them. The CDR3 sequence is 15 residues long. Germline loops: CDR1 ENHRY, CDR2 SYGVKD. The CDR3: CAISESSAGVGGYTF. The CDR3 bases are TGTGCCATCAGTGAGTCGTCGGCCGGGGTGGGTGGCTACACCTTC.

J is TRBJ2-7 and V is TRBV12-5; D is unresolved. V dropped 0 bases and J dropped 2 bases, with 14 bases sitting between them. Germline CDR1 and CDR2: LGHNT and FRNRAP. The CDR3 sequence is 16 residues long. CDR3 in amino acids: CASGLVQQLQTYEQYF. The CDR3 coding sequence is TGTGCTAGTGGTTTGGTACAGCAGTTGCAAACCTACGAGCAGTACTTC.

The CDR3 bases are TGTGCCAGCAGCCAATACAGGGGACAAGGTGGAGCGGAGCAGTACTTC. Its protein is CASSQYRGQGGAEQYF. The chain is built from TRBV3-1 (or the pseudogene TRBV3-2) and TRBJ2-7; 7 bases agree with TRBD1. Germline trimming cut 2 bases from V and 7 bases from J; bases unmatched to any gene: 14. Germline lookup yields CDR1 LGHDT and CDR2 YNNKEL (reference sequence). The length of the CDR3 is 16 residues.

This clone was seen just once. The chain links TRBV30 to TRBJ2-6; weak D call: TRBD2 (6 bases). Per the germline V gene, CDR1 is GTSNPN and CDR2 is SVGIG (reference sequence). CDR3 length: 15 residues. The V and J ends lost 2 bases and 4 bases respectively, with 12 bases between them. For the CDR3, the DNA is TGTGCCTGGAGTCGGGGGTTATCGGGGGCCAACGTCCTGACTTTC. It encodes CAWSRGLSGANVLTF.

V usage is TRBV14 and J usage is TRBJ1-1, with 7 bases fitting TRBD1. The germline gives CDR1 SGHDN, CDR2 FVKESK. V was pared by 6 bases and J by 7 bases, with 11 bases of the junction left unmatched. The CDR3 runs 14 residues. CDR3 DNA: TGTGCCAGCAGGCCTACAGGGGAGTATATTGAAGCTTTCTTT. Translation gives CASRPTGEYIEAFF.

In DNA form, the CDR3 reads TGTGCCAGCAGCCCCCGGGACATATTTAAAGAAGCTTTCTTT. This codes for CASSPRDIFKEAFF. The V gene is TRBV27, the J gene TRBJ1-1; tentative D call: TRBD1 (6 bases). V gave up 6 bases and J gave up 8 bases, with 19 bases separating them. Germline V gene lookup returns CDR1 MNHEY and CDR2 SMNVEV (reference sequence). CDR3 length: 14 amino acids.

This chain joins TRBV7-2 and TRBJ2-2, with a tentative D call TRBD2 (5 bases). Trimming took off 5 bases at V and 1 base at J, with 11 bases between the two ends. The CDR3 length is 15 residues. Germline CDR1 is SGHTA and CDR2 is FQGNSA. CDR3 loop: CASSRTGRNTGELFF. CDR3 bases: TGTGCCAGCAGCCGGACGGGGAGGAACACCGGGGAGCTGTTTTTT.

V and J are TRBV9 and TRBJ1-3; D is unresolved. Germline V gene lookup returns CDR1 SGDLS and CDR2 YYNGEE. Trimming removed 0 bases at V and 0 bases at J, with 7 bases between. This CDR3 contains 15 residues. DNA of the CDR3: TGTGCCAGCAGCGTAGGGGAGTTCTCTGGAAACACCATATATTTT. Translated: CASSVGEFSGNTIYF.

This clone was found once. The chain combines TRBV5-6 with TRBJ1-6; no reliable D call. The CDR3 is made up of 17 amino acids. V was clipped by 2 bases and J by 0 bases, with 12 bases between them. Germline CDR1 is SGHDT and CDR2 is YYEEEE. CDR3 loop: CASSFFYSSSYNSPLHF. CDR3 DNA: TGTGCCAGCAGCTTTTTTTACAGCAGCTCCTATAATTCACCCCTCCACTTT.

This chain links TRBV6-1 with TRBJ2-7, with 7 nucleotides matching TRBD2. The V gene's germline CDR1 is MNHNS and CDR2 SASEGT. The ends lost 2 bases at V and 4 bases at J; junction bases unmatched: 2. The CDR3 sequence is 13 residues long. The CDR3 DNA is TGTGCCAGCAGTGAATGGGGGGGGTACGAGCAGTACTTC. It specifies CASSEWGGYEQYF.